These T cell receptor beta chains were read from a single sample in a study of vaccination and CD4 T cells after COVID-19. A single record per CDR3 protein comes from TCRdb applying MiXCR to the PCR reads. The data show around 12,000 distinct CDR3 sequences, roughly half seen once. These receptors are not linked to any known antigen. Material: CD4+ T cells from blood, cultured in vitro. The receptors here all came from a human donor who had recovered from COVID-19. The CDR3 runs from the conserved cysteine through the conserved F or W. D genes are given only for firm matches. Rows may omit the clone size; those that give it use once, few, many or a size class.

>TRBJ1-5|TRBD1|TRBV19|.
CASSIQGTDQPQHF
TGTGCCAGTAGTATACAGGGGACAGATCAGCCCCAGCATTTT
>TRBJ2-2|.|TRBV28|.
CASSQGGRANTGELFF
TGTGCCAGCAGCCAAGGCGGGCGAGCGAACACCGGGGAGCTGTTTTTT
>TRBJ1-2|TRBD1|TRBV7-2|.
CASSEDRASLYGYTF
TGTGCCAGCAGCGAAGACAGGGCTTCCCTTTATGGCTACACCTTC
>TRBJ2-2|.|TRBV28|few
CASSPRQVLNTGELFF
TGTGCCAGCAGTCCTAGACAGGTCCTGAACACCGGGGAGCTGTTTTTT
>TRBJ1-1|.|TRBV6-1|.
CASSENEGVGNTEAFF
TGTGCCAGCAGTGAAAACGAGGGCGTCGGGAACACTGAAGCTTTCTTT
>TRBJ2-3|TRBD2|TRBV7-8|.
CASIETSAYTDTQYF
TGTGCCAGCATAGAGACTAGCGCCTACACAGATACGCAGTATTTT
>TRBJ2-7|TRBD1|TRBV12-3/TRBV12-4|.
CASSDSRTGAYEQYF
TGTGCCAGCAGCGATTCACGGACAGGAGCCTACGAGCAGTACTTC
>TRBJ2-1|.|TRBV6-1|.
CASGSEYRNEQFF
TGTGCCAGCGGGTCGGAGTACAGGAATGAGCAGTTCTTC
>TRBJ2-3|.|TRBV6-2/TRBV6-3|few
CASSYSQAGSLDTQYF
TGTGCCAGCAGTTACTCCCAGGCAGGTTCGTTGGATACGCAGTATTTT
>TRBJ2-3|TRBD2|TRBV20-1|few
CSAGVGRGYTDTQYF
TGCAGTGCTGGCGTCGGGCGGGGGTACACAGATACGCAGTATTTT
>TRBJ1-5|.|TRBV4-1|few
CASSQVDMGMSAGQPQHF
TGCGCCAGCAGCCAAGTCGACATGGGCATGAGCGCGGGTCAGCCCCAGCATTTT
>TRBJ1-5|TRBD1|TRBV28|few
CASSFSRAGGQPQHF
TGTGCCAGCAGTTTTTCCCGGGCAGGGGGCCAGCCCCAGCATTTT
>TRBJ2-7|TRBD1|TRBV7-6|.
CASSPLAPTGTGHYEQYF
TGTGCCAGCAGCCCCTTGGCCCCAACCGGGACAGGGCACTACGAGCAGTACTTC
>TRBJ1-6|.|TRBV10-3|.
CAISDHILSSYNSPLHF
TGTGCCATCAGTGACCACATACTGAGCTCCTATAATTCACCCCTCCACTTT
>TRBJ1-1|TRBD1|TRBV2|.
CASSKQGWGTEAFF
TGTGCCAGCAGTAAACAGGGGTGGGGCACTGAAGCTTTCTTT
>TRBJ1-6|TRBD1|TRBV10-3|few
CAISGGQGAKSPLHF
TGTGCCATCAGTGGGGGACAGGGGGCAAAATCACCCCTCCACTTT
>TRBJ1-2|.|TRBV24-1|few
CATSDSQGRYGYTF
TGTGCCACCAGTGATTCACAGGGCCGATACGGCTACACCTTC
>TRBJ1-2|.|TRBV20-1|.
CSEPGNYGYTF
TGCAGTGAGCCGGGGAACTATGGCTACACCTTC
>TRBJ2-3|.|TRBV27|once
CASSLQGGRRWDTQYF
TGTGCCAGCAGTTTACAGGGGGGAAGGCGGTGGGATACGCAGTATTTT
>TRBJ2-5|TRBD2|TRBV5-1|few
CASSLAAGLAGSQETQYF
TGCGCCAGCAGCTTGGCGGCCGGACTAGCGGGATCTCAAGAGACCCAGTACTTC
>TRBJ2-7|TRBD1|TRBV6-1|few
CASSEEGTGAYEQYF
TGTGCCAGCAGTGAAGAGGGGACAGGGGCCTACGAGCAGTACTTC
>TRBJ2-7|.|TRBV28|once
CASSLGGGSSYEQYF
TGTGCCAGCAGTTTGGGAGGAGGGAGCTCCTACGAGCAGTACTTC
>TRBJ2-7|TRBD2|TRBV6-5|.
CASSYQLAYSSYEQYF
TGTGCCAGCAGTTACCAACTAGCGTACAGCTCCTACGAGCAGTACTTC
>TRBJ2-7|.|TRBV20-1|.
CSARDISQGRGEQYF
TGCAGTGCTAGAGATATTAGCCAGGGTCGAGGGGAGCAGTACTTC
>TRBJ1-1|TRBD1|TRBV5-1|once
CASKGMTGWDTEAFF
TGCGCCAGCAAAGGAATGACAGGGTGGGACACTGAAGCTTTCTTT
>TRBJ2-5|TRBD2|TRBV20-1|.
CSASRTSGRHETQYF
TGCAGTGCTAGTCGGACTAGCGGGAGACATGAGACCCAGTACTTC
>TRBJ1-1|.|TRBV30|.
CAWESRAGTEAFF
TGTGCCTGGGAAAGCAGGGCTGGCACTGAAGCTTTCTTT
>TRBJ1-1|.|TRBV28|once
CASSPGDTEAFF
TGTGCCAGCAGTCCAGGGGACACTGAAGCTTTCTTT
>TRBJ1-6|.|TRBV5-1|once
CASSLLGRTANSPLHF
TGCGCCAGCAGCTTGTTGGGCAGGACAGCTAATTCACCCCTCCACTTT
>TRBJ2-5|TRBD2|TRBV4-3|.
CASSQAGGGETQYF
TGCGCCAGCAGCCAAGCGGGAGGTGGAGAGACCCAGTACTTC
>TRBJ1-1|.|TRBV7-9|.
CASSFTTNTEAFF
TGTGCCAGCAGCTTCACAACGAACACTGAAGCTTTCTTT
>TRBJ1-1|.|TRBV10-2|.
CASSERYSNTEAFF
TGCGCCAGCAGTGAACGGTACTCAAACACTGAAGCTTTCTTT
>TRBJ2-7|TRBD2|TRBV6-1|.
CASKRDYFYEQYF
TGTGCCAGCAAACGGGACTATTTCTACGAGCAGTACTTC
>TRBJ1-2|.|TRBV18|.
CASSPLRTAGDGYTF
TGTGCCAGCTCACCACTCCGGACAGCCGGTGATGGCTACACCTTC
>TRBJ2-4|.|TRBV20-1|.
CSAGRGGGPNIQYF
TGCAGTGCTGGAAGAGGTGGCGGACCCAACATTCAGTACTTC
>TRBJ2-3|.|TRBV4-1|.
CASSQVNLVHTDTQYF
TGCGCCAGCAGCCAAGTCAATTTAGTTCACACAGATACGCAGTATTTT
>TRBJ1-2|TRBD1|TRBV20-1|few
CSAGTGGTGGASYTF
TGCAGTGCTGGCACTGGGGGGACAGGGGGCGCGAGCTACACCTTC
>TRBJ2-5|.|TRBV6-1|.
CASRRVGTETQYF
TGTGCCAGCAGGAGGGTGGGAACGGAGACCCAGTACTTC
>TRBJ1-1|.|TRBV6-2/TRBV6-3|once
CASSYLDRAEAFF
TGTGCCAGCAGTTACCTGGACCGGGCGGAAGCTTTCTTT
>TRBJ2-3|TRBD2|TRBV20-1|.
CSAGVGAGGLADTQYF
TGCAGTGCTGGAGTCGGTGCGGGAGGGCTGGCAGATACGCAGTATTTT
>TRBJ2-7|TRBD2|TRBV7-9|.
CASSPWGGRNYEQYF
TGTGCCAGCAGCCCGTGGGGCGGGAGGAACTACGAGCAGTACTTC
>TRBJ2-5|TRBD2|TRBV20-1|once
CSTGGSVGGNSFQETQYF
TGCAGTACCGGGGGGTCAGTGGGTGGCAATAGCTTTCAAGAGACCCAGTACTTC
>TRBJ2-2|.|TRBV18|.
CASSPPSGVGSGELFF
TGTGCCAGCTCACCACCGTCGGGAGTAGGGTCCGGGGAGCTGTTTTTT
>TRBJ1-2|TRBD1|TRBV20-1|few
CSGDRTNYGYTF
TGCAGTGGGGACAGGACTAACTATGGCTACACCTTC